Included here is one T cell receptor (beta chain) sequence, with context. What it binds is not known. The data were obtained in a study of T-cell memory formation after mild COVID-19. MiXCR, run by TCRdb on the 5' RACE reads, gives a single entry per CDR3 protein. The sample has about 110,000 distinct CDR3 sequences, 9.5% to 15% seen once. This CDR3 region has 13 residues. Trimming took 7 bases from V and 5 from J, leaving 12 bases between them. Germline values: CDR1 WSHSY, CDR2 SAAADI. General study results and limits: Clones which contracted sat mainly in CM and EM if CD4+, and in EMRA if CD8+.

The TCR sequence derives from an adult woman who had mild COVID-19 (a few samples of this study predate the infection). Cell type and time point are not known. V is TRBV10-2 and J is TRBJ2-4; a weak D match, TRBD1 (6 bases). The sequenced sample consisted of PBMCs or a T cell subset sorted from them (not recorded which). Written as DNA, the CDR3 is TGCGCCAGCACCGAGTCAGGGGAAAACATTCAGTACTTC. It encodes CASTESGENIQYF.